The 13 T cell receptor beta chains in this list originate from one sample, sequenced in a study of shared clonotypes between healthy human individuals. CD8 cells regarded as naive lacked CD45RO, were positively chosen for CCR7, and omitted terminally differentiated effector memory CD45RA+ cells. Measured with immunoSEQ multiplex PCR; TCRdb has only the in-frame clones, and not every one. The sample has almost 700,000 clones; under 95% are singletons. Source material: naive CD8+ T cells sorted from blood. All receptors derive from a man aged 25 to 40 in good health.

Concerning this clone itself: Other nucleotide sequences in the sample specify the same CDR3. The chain links TRBV6-6 to TRBJ2-7; D not resolved. Germline V gives CDR1 MNHNY, CDR2 SVGAGI (reference sequence). V gave up 3 bases and J gave up 5 bases, with 5 bases separating them. The CDR3 sequence is 11 residues long. CDR3 in amino acids: CASSYSDEQYF. CDR3 DNA: TGTGCCAGCAGTTATTCGGACGAGCAGTACTTC.

The chain combines TRBV5-1 with TRBJ2-7, with TRBD2 matching over 10 bases. J gave up 3 bases and V 4 bases, and 4 bases lay outside the gene matches. The CDR3 extends over 14 amino acids. CDR1 and CDR2 (germline): SGHRS, YFSETQ. As DNA, the CDR3 is TGCGCCAGCAGCGCACTAGCGGGGAACTACGAGCAGTACTTC. As protein: CASSALAGNYEQYF.

V and J are TRBV4-1 and TRBJ2-1, with TRBD2 matching over 7 bases. CDR3 length equals 14 residues. Germline V gene lookup returns CDR1 MGHRA and CDR2 YSYEKL. J gave up 7 bases and V 1 base, and 4 bases lay outside the gene matches. The CDR3 spells CASSQGEAGNEQFF. In DNA, the CDR3 is TGCGCCAGCAGCCAAGGAGAAGCGGGGAATGAGCAGTTCTTC.

DNA of the CDR3: TGTGCCAGCAGTGAAAGTCCCCCCGGCGCGGGAGACTACAATGAGCAGTTCTTC. Translation gives CASSESPPGAGDYNEQFF. The chain couples TRBV2 to TRBJ2-1; the match to TRBD2 covers 7 bases. V was pared by 2 bases and J by 3 bases, with 13 bases of the junction left unmatched. Germline V gives CDR1 SNHLY, CDR2 FYNNEI. CDR3 size: 18 residues.

The chain has TRBV27 and TRBJ2-7, with D possibly matching TRBD2 (5 bases). The CDR3 contains 12 residues. V gave up 9 bases and J gave up 2 bases, with 11 bases separating them. Germline loops: CDR1 MNHEY, CDR2 SMNVEV (reference sequence). The CDR3 bases are TGTGCCAGTTGGAATAGCGCCTACGAGCAGTACTTC. This sequence encodes CASWNSAYEQYF.

The chain combines TRBV7-9 with TRBJ1-2; D is unresolved. Germline CDR1 is SEHNR and CDR2 is FQNEAQ (reference sequence). The CDR3 consists of 15 residues. V was shortened by 0 bases and J by 0 bases, with 8 bases between the two germline ends. The CDR3 region is CASSLAWETNYGYTF. The CDR3, as DNA: TGTGCCAGCAGCTTAGCGTGGGAGACTAACTATGGCTACACCTTC.

The chain recombines TRBV7-6 with TRBJ2-7; TRBD2 might be the D (6 bases). There are 14 residues in the CDR3. Germline lookup yields CDR1 SGHVS and CDR2 FNYEAQ. V was pared by 0 bases and J by 2 bases, with 8 bases between. The CDR3 spells CASSLASGTYEQYF. The CDR3 coding sequence is TGTGCCAGCAGCTTAGCTAGCGGAACCTACGAGCAGTACTTC.

J is TRBJ2-7 and V is TRBV27, with 7 positions matching TRBD1. The V gene end was trimmed by 4 bases and the J gene end by 1 base; junction bases not matched to a gene: 7. Germline CDR1 is MNHEY and CDR2 is SMNVEV (reference sequence). The CDR3 is 15 amino acids. The CDR3 coding sequence is TGTGCCAGCAGTTATGGGACAGACTCGTCCTACGAGCAGTACTTC. Translation gives CASSYGTDSSYEQYF.

The V and J genes are TRBV7-9 and TRBJ1-1; TRBD1 matches 9 bases. Germline-derived CDR1 and CDR2 are SEHNR and FQNEAQ (reference sequence). The CDR3 is 15 amino acids. V was clipped by 5 bases and J by 4 bases; unmatched bases: 8. In DNA, the CDR3 is TGTGCCAGCAGCGACCGGGACAGGGATCCCACTGAAGCTTTCTTT. Translated: CASSDRDRDPTEAFF.

This chain uses TRBV27 with TRBJ1-4; no reliable D call. This CDR3 spans 14 amino acids. Germline values: CDR1 MNHEY, CDR2 SMNVEV (reference sequence). Trimming took off 7 bases at V and 0 bases at J, with 9 bases between the two ends. CDR3 amino acids: CASTAAATNEKLFF. CDR3 nucleotides: TGTGCCAGCACCGCTGCTGCAACTAATGAAAAACTGTTTTTT.

The rearrangement joins TRBV30 to TRBJ2-7; 8 bases agree with TRBD1. V shed 4 bases, J shed 2 bases, and the junction held 7 bases outside the gene matches. The CDR3 is 14 residues long. Germline CDR1 reads GTSNPN; CDR2 reads SVGIG (reference sequence). The CDR3 DNA follows: TGTGCCTGGACATATAGACAGGGGACCTACGAGCAGTACTTC. Translated: CAWTYRQGTYEQYF. The whole variable domain, remainder taken from reference TRBV30 and TRBJ2-7, is SQTIHQWPATLVQPVGSPLSLECTVEGTSNPNLYWYRQAAGRGLQLLFYSVGIGQISSEVPQNLSASRPQDRQFILSSKKLLLSDSGFYLCAWTYRQGTYEQYFGPGTRLTVT.

The V gene is TRBV5-1, the J gene TRBJ2-7; D is perhaps TRBD1 or TRBD2 (5 bases each). Trimming took off 4 bases at V and 3 bases at J, with 14 bases between the two ends. This CDR3 spans 14 amino acids. Germline V gene data show CDR1 as SGHRS and CDR2 as YFSETQ. DNA for the CDR3: TGCGCCAGCAGCCAGGGACCTATAAGCTACGAGCAGTACTTC. Protein sequence: CASSQGPISYEQYF. Full variable domain (outside the CDR3, taken from reference TRBV5-1 and TRBJ2-7): KAGVTQTPRYLIKTRGQQVTLSCSPISGHRSVSWYQQTPGQGLQFLFEYFSETQRNKGNFPGRFSGRQFSNSRSEMNVSTLELGDSALYLCASSQGPISYEQYFGPGTRLTVT.

V gene TRBV27 combines with J gene TRBJ2-5; 8 nucleotides agree with TRBD2. The CDR3 sequence is 14 residues long. With V trimmed by 6 bases and J by 5 bases, 8 bases remained unmatched. Germline assignment: CDR1 MNHEY and CDR2 SMNVEV (reference sequence). The DNA for the CDR3 is TGTGCCAGCAGGCCAGCGGGAGCTGGGGAGACCCAGTACTTC. Translated: CASRPAGAGETQYF.